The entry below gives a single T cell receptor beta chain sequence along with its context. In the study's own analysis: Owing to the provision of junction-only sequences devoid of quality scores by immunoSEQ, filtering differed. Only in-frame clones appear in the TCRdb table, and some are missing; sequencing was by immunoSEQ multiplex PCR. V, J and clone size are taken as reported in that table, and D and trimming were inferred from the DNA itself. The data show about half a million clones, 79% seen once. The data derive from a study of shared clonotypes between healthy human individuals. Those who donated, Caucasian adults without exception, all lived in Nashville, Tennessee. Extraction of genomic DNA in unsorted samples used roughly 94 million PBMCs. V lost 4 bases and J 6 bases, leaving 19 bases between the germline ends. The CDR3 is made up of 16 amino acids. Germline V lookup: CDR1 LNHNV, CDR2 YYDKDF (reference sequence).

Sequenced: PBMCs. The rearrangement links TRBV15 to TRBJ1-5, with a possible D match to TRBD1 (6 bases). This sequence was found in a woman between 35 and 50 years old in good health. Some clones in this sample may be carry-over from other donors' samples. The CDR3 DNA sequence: TGTGCCACCAGCAAAAAGACCGGGGGCCTGAGTCAGCCCCAGCATTTT. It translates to CATSKKTGGLSQPQHF.